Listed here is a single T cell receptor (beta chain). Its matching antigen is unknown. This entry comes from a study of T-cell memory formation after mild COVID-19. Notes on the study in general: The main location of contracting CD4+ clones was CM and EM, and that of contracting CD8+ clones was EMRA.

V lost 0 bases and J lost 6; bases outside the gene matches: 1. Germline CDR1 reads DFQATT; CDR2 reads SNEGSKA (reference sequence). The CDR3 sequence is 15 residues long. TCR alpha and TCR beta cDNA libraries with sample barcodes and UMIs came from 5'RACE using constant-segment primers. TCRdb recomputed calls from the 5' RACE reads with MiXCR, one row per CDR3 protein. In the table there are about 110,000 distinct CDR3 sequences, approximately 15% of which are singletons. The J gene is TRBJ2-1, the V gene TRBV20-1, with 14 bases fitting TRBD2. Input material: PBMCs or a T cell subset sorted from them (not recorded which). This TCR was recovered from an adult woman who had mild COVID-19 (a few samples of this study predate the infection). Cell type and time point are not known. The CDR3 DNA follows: TGCAGTGCTAGAGAGGGACTAGCGGGAGCCAATGAGCAGTTCTTC. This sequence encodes CSAREGLAGANEQFF.